Following are 20 T cell receptor beta chains from one sample sequenced in a study of T cell repertoires in cytomegalovirus infection. These receptors have no identified antigens. TCRdb redid the calling of the reads with MiXCR, one entry per CDR3 protein. This table has approximately 990,000 distinct CDR3 sequences, around 30% appearing once. The sample was cultured CD8+ T cells from PBMCs, taken from culture after CMV antigen stimulation. Receptors were obtained from a human donor in good health (CMV status not recorded). Some clones in this sample may be carry-over from other donors' samples.

The chain employs TRBV4-1 and TRBJ1-1; 8 positions match TRBD1. Trimming cost V 0 bases and J 4 bases; bases outside gene matches: 7. This CDR3 is 16 amino acids long. The germline CDR1 and CDR2 sequences are MGHRA and YSYEKL. The CDR3 sequence: CASSQEDRAFGTEAFF. The CDR3 bases are TGCGCCAGCAGCCAAGAGGACAGGGCGTTTGGCACTGAAGCTTTCTTT.

This clonotype was counted a few times. The J gene is TRBJ1-5, the V gene TRBV2; possible D gene TRBD1, 6 bases. Between the trimmed V and J ends, which lost 2 bases and 4 bases, there was a span of 12 bases. The CDR3 sequence is 15 residues long. In germline, CDR1 is SNHLY, CDR2 FYNNEI. The CDR3 reads CASSEFDRQNQPQHF. CDR3 nucleotide sequence: TGTGCCAGCAGTGAATTCGACAGGCAGAATCAGCCCCAGCATTTT.

The sample holds a few counts of this clonotype. V and J are TRBV6-2 or TRBV6-3 and TRBJ1-2; 8 bases map to TRBD1. The CDR3 totals 14 residues. With 5 bases clipped from V and 4 bases from J, the junction kept 6 bases outside the gene matches. Looked up from germline, CDR1 is MNHEY and CDR2 is SVGEGT. The CDR3 DNA sequence: TGTGCCAGCAGTCCGACAGGGGAAGGCTATGGCTACACCTTC. Translating gives CASSPTGEGYGYTF.

The rearrangement links TRBV7-9 to TRBJ1-1, with D possibly matching TRBD1 (6 bases). CDR1 is SEHNR and CDR2 is FQNEAQ in the germline V gene (reference sequence). Trimming pared 0 bases from V and 5 bases from J, leaving 13 bases between. The CDR3 is made up of 15 amino acids. The CDR3 region has the DNA TGTGCCAGCAGCTTAGCGGCTGGGGGCTGGACTGAAGCTTTCTTT. It specifies CASSLAAGGWTEAFF. Supplemented by reference TRBV7-9 and TRBJ1-1, the full variable domain reads DTGVSQNPRHKITKRGQNVTFRCDPISEHNRLYWYRQTLGQGPEFLTYFQNEAQLEKSRLLSDRFSAERPKGSFSTLEIQRTEQGDSAMYLCASSLAAGGWTEAFFGQGTRLTVV.

The sample holds a few counts of this clonotype. The chain carries TRBV6-2 or TRBV6-3 and TRBJ2-7; no clear D gene. CDR1 is MNHEY and CDR2 is SVGEGT in the germline V gene. The CDR3 is made up of 13 amino acids. The V end lost 5 bases, the J end lost 0 bases, and 8 bases lay between the germline ends. CDR3 sequence reads: CASSPEPSYEQYV. In DNA form, the CDR3 reads TGTGCCAGCAGTCCGGAACCCTCCTACGAGCAGTACGTC.

Of note for this clonotype: This could be a read error, since a much larger clone is one nucleotide away. V usage is TRBV7-9 and J usage is TRBJ2-1; 8 bases map to TRBD1. Germline assignment: CDR1 SEHNR and CDR2 FQNEAQ (reference sequence). The CDR3 totals 13 residues. The DNA for the CDR3 is TGTGCCAGCAGGAACCCAGGGGGCAATGAGCACTTCTTC. Protein product: CASRNPGGNEHFF.

The genes are TRBV7-9 and TRBJ2-1, with 9 bases matching TRBD2. This CDR3 has 16 residues. Trimming removed 5 bases from V and 4 bases from J; junction bases left unmatched: 9. CDR1 is SEHNR, CDR2 FQNEAQ, per germline (reference sequence). The CDR3 here is CASSTPGLASYNEQFF. The CDR3 DNA reads as TGTGCCAGCAGCACTCCGGGACTAGCCTCATACAATGAGCAGTTCTTC.

The chain links TRBV19 to TRBJ2-3; no firm D call. The length of the CDR3 is 13 residues. Between the trimmed V and J ends, which lost 3 bases and 0 bases, there was a span of 4 bases. CDR1 is LNHDA and CDR2 is SQIVND in the germline V gene (reference sequence). The CDR3, as DNA: TGTGCCAGTAGTATGTGGAGCACAGATACGCAGTATTTT. It is translated as CASSMWSTDTQYF.

This rearrangement joins TRBV14 to TRBJ1-5, with a possible D match to TRBD1 (5 bases). From germline, CDR1 is SGHDN and CDR2 FVKESK. V was shortened by 9 bases and J by 8 bases, with 20 bases between the two germline ends. The CDR3 totals 14 residues. The CDR3 sequence is CARRLQAPKEPQHF. Written as DNA, the CDR3 is TGTGCCAGGAGGTTACAGGCCCCAAAGGAGCCCCAGCATTTT.

J is TRBJ1-5 and V is TRBV7-9; TRBD1 aligns across 7 bases. Germline CDR1 reads SEHNR; CDR2 reads FQNEAQ (reference sequence). J lost 2 bases, V lost 4 bases, and 8 bases had no gene match. The length of the CDR3 is 16 residues. The CDR3 DNA reads as TGTGCCAGCAGCTCCCCCGGGACAGAGGGCAATCAGCCCCAGCATTTT. Translated: CASSSPGTEGNQPQHF.

The table lists this clonotype with a few counts. Being one base from a much bigger clone, this may be a read error. The rearrangement joins TRBV7-9 to TRBJ2-7; 10 bases match TRBD1. From germline, CDR1 is SEHNR and CDR2 FQNEAQ (reference sequence). J gave up 4 bases and V 4 bases, and 1 base lay outside the gene matches. This CDR3 comprises 13 residues. The CDR3 is CASSWGQGYEQYF. The CDR3 nucleotides read TGTGCCAGCAGCTGGGGACAGGGGTACGAGCAGTACTTC. The variable domain in full, completed from reference TRBV7-9 and TRBJ2-7, reads DTGVSQNPRHKITKRGQNVTFRCDPISEHNRLYWYRQTLGQGPEFLTYFQNEAQLEKSRLLSDRFSAERPKGSFSTLEIQRTEQGDSAMYLCASSWGQGYEQYFGPGTRLTVT.

Only a few counts were recorded for this clonotype. The rearrangement uses TRBV12-3 or TRBV12-4 and TRBJ2-1; 10 nucleotides match TRBD2. Germline trimming cut 7 bases from V and 0 bases from J; bases unmatched to any gene: 3. The CDR3 covers 15 residues. In nucleotides, the CDR3 is TGTGCCAGCACTAGCGGGGGCCTCTCCTACAATGAGCAGTTCTTC. Translated, it gives CASTSGGLSYNEQFF.

This clonotype was counted only a few times. The rearrangement uses TRBV12-3 or TRBV12-4 and TRBJ1-2; unclear D gene. Trimming left V 8 bases short and J 5 bases short, with 27 bases between. The CDR3 contains 17 residues. This chain's CDR3 is CASSGNRRARSGYGYTF. CDR3 in DNA: TGTGCCAGCTCCGGTAATCGAAGGGCAAGAAGTGGATATGGCTACACCTTC.

This clonotype occurred a few times. The chain uses TRBV2 and TRBJ1-2, with 9 bases fitting TRBD1. Germline lookup yields CDR1 SNHLY and CDR2 FYNNEI. V shed 10 bases and J 3 bases; nucleotides not matched to a gene: 12. The length of the CDR3 is 15 residues. The CDR3 coding sequence is TGTGCCACTCACCTAGGGACAGGGAAGGACTATGGCTACACCTTC. Protein: CATHLGTGKDYGYTF.

About this clonotype itself: Compared with germline, one end of the junction differs, possibly owing to a read error. The chain couples TRBV5-5 to TRBJ2-1; tentatively, D is TRBD1 or TRBD2 (5 bases each). The CDR3 runs to 14 residues. The germline gives CDR1 SGHKS, CDR2 YYEKEE (reference sequence). DNA of the CDR3: TGTGCCAGCAAATTCCTCCGGGACCACAATGAGCAGTTATTC. Translated, it gives CASKFLRDHNEQLF. Variable domain in full (rest from reference TRBV5-5 and TRBJ2-1): DAGVTQSPTHLIKTRGQQVTLRCSPISGHKSVSWYQQVLGQGPQFIFQYYEKEERGRGNFPDRFSARQFPNYSSELNVNALLLGDSALYLCASKFLRDHNEQLFGPGTRLTVL.

This clonotype was counted only a few times. This chain uses TRBV6-6 with TRBJ2-3, with TRBD2 identical over 9 bases. From germline, CDR1 is MNHNY and CDR2 SVGAGI (reference sequence). The trim removed 11 bases at V and 3 bases at J, leaving 6 bases unmatched. This CDR3 comprises 13 residues. For the CDR3, the DNA is TGTGCCGAAAGCGGGGGGAGAACAGATACGCAGTATTTT. As protein: CAESGGRTDTQYF.

This chain links TRBV11-2 with TRBJ2-7; possible D gene TRBD1, 6 bases. The CDR3 consists of 17 residues. Looked up from germline, CDR1 is SGHAT and CDR2 is FQNNGV. Trimming left V 0 bases short and J 0 bases short, with 15 bases between. The DNA for the CDR3 is TGTGCCAGCAGCTTAGAAAGGATGAAGGGGGTCTCCTACGAGCAGTACTTC. Residues: CASSLERMKGVSYEQYF.

CDR3 in DNA: TGTGCCACCAGCACTCTAGCGGGGGGTATCGATGAGCAGTTCTTC. This encodes CATSTLAGGIDEQFF. The chain couples TRBV15 to TRBJ2-1, with 11 bases aligning to TRBD2. V shed 4 bases and J 8 bases; nucleotides not matched to a gene: 7. The CDR3 is 15 residues long. Germline V gene lookup returns CDR1 LNHNV and CDR2 YYDKDF (reference sequence).

A word on this clonotype: A much more abundant neighbour one base away suggests this may be a read error. The V and J genes are TRBV7-8 and TRBJ2-1; a weak D match, TRBD2 (7 bases). Trimming pared 1 base from V and 8 bases from J, leaving 21 bases between. The CDR3 contains 17 residues. Per the germline V gene, CDR1 is SGHVS and CDR2 is FQNEAQ. CDR3 loop: CASSLGLVGGGRYEQFF. The CDR3 nucleotides read TGTGCCAGCAGCTTAGGACTAGTGGGGGGGGGGCGTTATGAGCAGTTCTTC. Filled out from reference TRBV7-8 and TRBJ2-1, the complete variable domain reads GAGVSQSPRYKVAKRGQDVALRCDPISGHVSLFWYQQALGQGPEFLTYFQNEAQLDKSGLPSDRFFAERPEGSVSTLKIQRTQQEDSAVYLCASSLGLVGGGRYEQFFGPGTRLTVL.

This clonotype occurred a few times. V and J are TRBV20-1 and TRBJ1-5; TRBD1 is a possible D gene (5 bases). The germline V gene has CDR1 DFQATT and CDR2 SNEGSKA (reference sequence). Trimming took off 0 bases at V and 6 bases at J, with 15 bases between the two ends. This CDR3 has 15 residues. CDR3 DNA: TGCAGTGCTAGAGACGAGTTGCGCGGGGGTCAGCCCCAGCATTTT. Translation: CSARDELRGGQPQHF.